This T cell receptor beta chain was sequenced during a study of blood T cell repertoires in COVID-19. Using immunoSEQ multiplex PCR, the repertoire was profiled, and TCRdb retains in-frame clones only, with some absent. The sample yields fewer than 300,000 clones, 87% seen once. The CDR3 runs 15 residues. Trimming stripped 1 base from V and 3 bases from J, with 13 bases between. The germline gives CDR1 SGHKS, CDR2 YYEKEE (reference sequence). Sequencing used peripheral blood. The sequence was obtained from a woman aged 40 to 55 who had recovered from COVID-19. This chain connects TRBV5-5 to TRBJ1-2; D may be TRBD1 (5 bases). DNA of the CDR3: TGTGCCAGCAGCTTGACCTCACAGGTAGACTATGGCTACACCTTC. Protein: CASSLTSQVDYGYTF.